The rows below give T cell receptor beta chains drawn from one sample of a study of cytomegalovirus exposure and HLA in healthy donors. Some clones are missing from TCRdb's copy, which holds only in-frame ones; the method was immunoSEQ multiplex PCR. The sample lists 200,000 or so clones; roughly 84% were seen once. Sequencing was done on a sample of PBMCs. These receptors originate from a woman between 18 and 30 years old in good health and CMV-seropositive. CDR3s include the opening cysteine and the closing phenylalanine or tryptophan. D genes are given only for firm matches. Clone size is not always given. Where it is, it says once, few, many or a class for expanded clones.

V: TRBV7-2; size: -; D: TRBD1; J: TRBJ2-7; CDR3: CASSRTGVLYEQYF; DNA: TGTGCCAGCAGCCGGACAGGGGTGCTGTACGAGCAGTACTTC
V: TRBV5-5; size: -; D: -; J: TRBJ2-2; CDR3: CASSFAGSTGELFF; DNA: TGTGCCAGCAGCTTCGCAGGATCCACCGGGGAGCTGTTTTTT
V: TRBV2; size: -; D: TRBD2; J: TRBJ2-1; CDR3: CASRPRLAGLNEQFF; DNA: TGTGCCAGCAGGCCTCGACTAGCGGGGCTCAATGAGCAGTTCTTC
V: TRBV11-2; size: -; D: -; J: TRBJ2-2; CDR3: CASSWGVGRGTNTGELFF; DNA: TGTGCCAGCAGCTGGGGGGTAGGTCGGGGGACGAACACCGGGGAGCTGTTTTTT
V: TRBV5-1; size: -; D: -; J: TRBJ1-1; CDR3: CASSLVGALTEAFF; DNA: TGCGCCAGCAGCTTGGTGGGGGCCCTCACTGAAGCTTTCTTT
V: TRBV9; size: -; D: TRBD1; J: TRBJ2-7; CDR3: CASSVGAGGYEQYF; DNA: TGTGCCAGCAGCGTAGGGGCAGGGGGCTACGAGCAGTACTTC
V: TRBV19; size: -; D: TRBD2; J: TRBJ2-7; CDR3: CASSIDGQRGRYEQYF; DNA: TGTGCCAGTAGTATAGATGGCCAGCGGGGACGATACGAGCAGTACTTC
V: TRBV29-1; size: -; D: -; J: TRBJ2-7; CDR3: CSVRHYEQYF; DNA: TGCAGCGTGCGCCACTACGAGCAGTACTTC
V: TRBV6-5; size: -; D: TRBD1; J: TRBJ1-2; CDR3: CASSNQGAEGYTF; DNA: TGTGCCAGCAGTAACCAGGGGGCTGAAGGCTACACCTTC
V: TRBV2; size: -; D: -; J: TRBJ1-2; CDR3: CASSYRKDGYTF; DNA: TGTGCCAGCAGTTACAGGAAGGATGGCTACACCTTC
V: TRBV19; size: -; D: -; J: TRBJ1-5; CDR3: CASSIDRGDQPQHF; DNA: TGTGCCAGTAGTATAGACAGGGGCGATCAGCCCCAGCATTTT
V: TRBV7-6; size: -; D: -; J: TRBJ2-5; CDR3: CASSLRGGIQETQYF; DNA: TGTGCCAGCAGCTTACGAGGAGGAATCCAAGAGACCCAGTACTTC
V: TRBV18; size: few; D: TRBD1; J: TRBJ1-2; CDR3: CASSPDRDYGYTF; DNA: TGTGCCAGCTCACCGGACAGGGACTATGGCTACACCTTC
V: TRBV4-2; size: few; D: TRBD2; J: TRBJ2-1; CDR3: CASSQDSSGVLYNEQFF; DNA: TGTGCCAGCAGCCAAGATTCCAGCGGGGTTCTATACAATGAGCAGTTCTTC
V: TRBV29-1; size: -; D: -; J: TRBJ1-1; CDR3: CSVVPDMNTEAFF; DNA: TGCAGCGTTGTTCCCGACATGAACACTGAAGCTTTCTTT
V: TRBV27; size: once; D: -; J: TRBJ1-2; CDR3: CASSLRGYGYTF; DNA: TGTGCCAGCAGTTTAAGGGGCTATGGCTACACCTTC
V: TRBV16; size: -; D: TRBD1; J: TRBJ2-7; CDR3: CASSQSKGGDYEQYF; DNA: TGTGCCAGCAGCCAAAGTAAAGGGGGCGATTACGAGCAGTACTTC
V: TRBV4-1; size: -; D: TRBD1; J: TRBJ1-2; CDR3: CASSQSGTGGYGYTF; DNA: TGCGCCAGCAGCCAATCCGGGACAGGGGGTTATGGCTACACCTTC
V: TRBV11-2; size: -; D: TRBD1; J: TRBJ1-3; CDR3: CASSLATGAGNTIYF; DNA: TGTGCCAGCAGCTTAGCTACAGGGGCCGGAAACACCATATATTTT
V: TRBV11-2; size: -; D: TRBD1; J: TRBJ1-4; CDR3: CASSLVVDRGREKLFF; DNA: TGTGCCAGCAGCTTAGTGGTCGACAGGGGGCGAGAAAAACTGTTTTTT
V: TRBV5-1; size: -; D: -; J: TRBJ1-1; CDR3: CASSSAGDTEAFF; DNA: TGCGCCAGCAGCTCGGCAGGGGACACTGAAGCTTTCTTT
V: TRBV5-4; size: -; D: TRBD2; J: TRBJ2-2; CDR3: CASSLFFAGGPDTGELFF; DNA: TGTGCCAGCAGCTTGTTCTTCGCGGGAGGGCCAGACACCGGGGAGCTGTTTTTT
V: TRBV6-1; size: -; D: TRBD2; J: TRBJ2-7; CDR3: CASSDPGTSGRGEQYF; DNA: TGTGCCAGCAGTGATCCCGGGACTAGCGGGAGAGGCGAGCAGTACTTC
V: TRBV9; size: once; D: -; J: TRBJ2-2; CDR3: CASSVELGTGELFF; DNA: TGTGCCAGCAGCGTAGAACTAGGCACCGGGGAGCTGTTTTTT
V: TRBV27; size: -; D: -; J: TRBJ1-2; CDR3: CASSFGAEDTGYTF; DNA: TGTGCCAGCAGTTTTGGGGCCGAAGATACGGGCTACACCTTC
V: TRBV10-2; size: -; D: -; J: TRBJ2-5; CDR3: CASHPDTAEETQYF; DNA: TGCGCCAGTCACCCCGACACAGCCGAAGAGACCCAGTACTTC
V: TRBV27; size: -; D: -; J: TRBJ2-5; CDR3: CASSSQQGEETQYF; DNA: TGTGCCAGCAGCTCCCAACAGGGTGAAGAGACCCAGTACTTC
V: TRBV19; size: -; D: TRBD2; J: TRBJ2-1; CDR3: CASSRGLAGNNEQFF; DNA: TGTGCCAGTAGTAGGGGACTAGCGGGGAACAATGAGCAGTTCTTC
V: TRBV4-1; size: -; D: -; J: TRBJ2-3; CDR3: CASSQDGASGTDTQYF; DNA: TGCGCCAGCAGCCAAGATGGGGCTAGCGGCACAGATACGCAGTATTTT